Here is one TCR beta chain with its context. What it recognizes is unknown. Prior to sequencing, the ViraFEST assay stimulated PBMC with viral peptide pools, which expanded the antigen-specific CD4+ T cells. Upon completion of about eleven days in culture, CD4+ T cells were isolated. Every participant took two doses of the BNT162b2 or mRNA-1273 vaccine. After removal of 3 bases from V and 4 bases from J, the junction contained 5 bases not matched to a gene. CDR1 is MGHRA and CDR2 is YSYEKL in the germline V gene. The CDR3 covers 15 residues. The sample belongs to a study of vaccination effects on CD4 cells after COVID-19. The data were produced by immunoSEQ multiplex PCR, yet TCRdb's version contains in-frame clones alone and is incomplete. The table shows approximately 61,000 clones, with 73% occurring only once.

The clonotype was recovered from a human donor who received a COVID-19 vaccine. The rearrangement links TRBV4-1 to TRBJ1-1; TRBD1 matches at 10 bases. Source: CD4+ T cells from PBMCs cultured with HCoV-229E spike peptides, taken after COVID-19 vaccination. The CDR3 loop reads CASSHDRGRITEAFF. As DNA, the CDR3 is TGCGCCAGCAGCCACGACAGGGGGCGCATCACTGAAGCTTTCTTT.